The next 21 T cell receptor beta chains were all read from a single sample in a study of cytomegalovirus exposure and HLA in healthy donors. The PCR contained 60 Vbeta and 13 Jbeta primers. Measured with immunoSEQ multiplex PCR; TCRdb has only the in-frame clones, and not every one. The sample is made up of tens of thousands of clones, and the top ten hold roughly 3.8% of it. Input material: PBMCs. Receptors were obtained from a female donor in good health and CMV-seropositive.

The chain carries TRBV4-2 and TRBJ2-1, with 9 bases matching TRBD2. The V gene's germline CDR1 is LGHNA and CDR2 YNFKEQ. The junction had 14 bases not matched to a gene; V was cut back by 4 bases and J by 7 bases. The CDR3 covers 17 residues. The CDR3 protein is CASSPIFPAGGSNEQFF. The CDR3 DNA is TGTGCCAGCAGCCCCATATTCCCGGCGGGGGGGTCAAATGAGCAGTTCTTC.

Points on this clone: At the DNA level, this CDR3 is encoded by other sequences in the same sample as well. The gene calls are TRBV5-1 and TRBJ1-1, with D maybe TRBD1 (6 bases). CDR3 length: 15 residues. Germline V lookup: CDR1 SGHRS, CDR2 YFSETQ. The V end was cut by 0 bases, the J end by 1 base, with 10 bases between. The CDR3 protein is CASSLGARGNTEAFF. CDR3 sequence (DNA): TGCGCCAGCAGCTTGGGGGCCAGGGGGAACACTGAAGCTTTCTTT.

This chain connects TRBV6-6 to TRBJ2-5; D possibly corresponds to TRBD2 (5 bases). The DNA end is a closer match to TRBJ2-7, so the J assignment may be wrong. This CDR3 is built from 13 residues. Germline V gene lookup returns CDR1 MNHNY and CDR2 SVGAGI (reference sequence). The CDR3 loop reads CASRDTGVYEQYF. Here the CDR3 DNA reads TGTGCCAGCAGAGACACCGGGGTGTACGAGCAGTACTTC.

This rearrangement joins TRBV7-9 to TRBJ1-2; possibly TRBD1 for D (6 bases). Germline loops: CDR1 SEHNR, CDR2 FQNEAQ (reference sequence). Trimming removed 4 bases from V and 0 bases from J, with 15 bases in between. This CDR3 region has 16 residues. CDR3 bases: TGTGCCAGCAGCTCCCCTCCCGGGGGGCCTAACTATGGCTACACCTTC. It yields the protein CASSSPPGGPNYGYTF. Full variable domain (remainder filled in from reference TRBV7-9 and TRBJ1-2): DTGVSQNPRHKITKRGQNVTFRCDPISEHNRLYWYRQTLGQGPEFLTYFQNEAQLEKSRLLSDRFSAERPKGSFSTLEIQRTEQGDSAMYLCASSSPPGGPNYGYTFGSGTRLTVV.

The gene calls are TRBV25-1 and TRBJ2-3, with D perhaps matching TRBD2 (6 bases). Germline CDR1 is MGHDK and CDR2 is SYGVNS. Trimming pared 0 bases from V and 6 bases from J, leaving 13 bases between. The length of the CDR3 is 15 residues. The DNA for the CDR3 is TGTGCCAGCAGTGAATATGTAGTAGCGGTGGATACGCAGTATTTT. It translates to CASSEYVVAVDTQYF.

The CDR3 DNA sequence: TGTGCCAGTAGTATACAGGGTAACTACGAGCAGTACTTC. Protein product: CASSIQGNYEQYF. The chain joins TRBV19 to TRBJ2-7; tentative D call: TRBD1 (5 bases). The germline CDR1 and CDR2 sequences are LNHDA and SQIVND (reference sequence). V shed 2 bases and J shed 3 bases, with 8 bases lying between them. This CDR3 is 13 amino acids long.

The CDR3 spells CASNRYGSNQPQHF. CDR3 nucleotide sequence: TGTGCCAGTAACCGCTACGGGAGCAATCAGCCCCAGCATTTT. This chain links TRBV19 with TRBJ1-5; D ambiguous. V lost 7 bases and J 1 base, leaving 11 bases between the germline ends. The germline gives CDR1 LNHDA, CDR2 SQIVND (reference sequence). This CDR3 region has 14 residues.

V usage is TRBV10-1 and J usage is TRBJ2-1, with unresolved D. The CDR3 runs to 14 residues. Looked up from germline, CDR1 is WNHNN and CDR2 is SYGVQD (reference sequence). Trimming removed 6 bases at V and 8 bases at J, with 17 bases between. CDR3 loop: CASSPGTLADEQFF. The CDR3 coding sequence is TGCGCCAGCAGCCCGGGTACCTTAGCCGATGAGCAGTTCTTC.

The rearrangement uses TRBV19 and TRBJ2-2; 7 bases map to TRBD1. Trimming at V came to 7 bases and at J to 7 bases, leaving 6 bases not matched to a gene. The CDR3 has 13 residues. CDR1 and CDR2 from the germline V gene are LNHDA and SQIVND (reference sequence). The CDR3 DNA reads as TGTGCCAGTATAGACAGGGCGGGCGGGGAGCTGTTTTTT. Encoded protein: CASIDRAGGELFF.

This chain links TRBV7-2 with TRBJ1-2; D might be TRBD1 (6 bases). Trimming removed 1 base from V and 4 bases from J, with 19 bases in between. Germline V gene sequence: CDR1 SGHTA, CDR2 FQGNSA. This CDR3 is 17 amino acids long. The CDR3 DNA follows: TGTGCCAGCAGCTTAGGGGGCACCACCGACAGGTCCTATGGCTACACCTTC. Amino acids: CASSLGGTTDRSYGYTF.

The CDR3 coding sequence is TGTGCCAGCAGCTTAGCTTTTTCCAGGATCGAGCAGTACTTC. It yields the protein CASSLAFSRIEQYF. This sequence joins TRBV7-2 and TRBJ2-7; D gene uncertain. The CDR3 sequence is 14 residues long. V was trimmed by 0 bases and J by 6 bases, leaving 12 bases between them. CDR1 SGHTA and CDR2 FQGNSA come from the germline V gene.

This chain connects TRBV10-3 to TRBJ1-2, with 8 bases matching TRBD1. CDR1 is ENHRY and CDR2 is SYGVKD in the germline V gene. V lost 6 bases to trimming and J lost 0 bases; unmatched junction nucleotides: 3. The CDR3 covers 14 residues. CDR3 sequence reads: CAIRRTGSNYGYTF. The CDR3 DNA reads as TGTGCCATCAGGAGGACAGGGTCTAACTATGGCTACACCTTC.

The chain uses TRBV5-1 and TRBJ2-3; no definite D call. Per germline, CDR1 SGHRS and CDR2 YFSETQ. V lost 4 bases and J 6 bases, leaving 9 bases between the germline ends. CDR3 size: 12 residues. The chain's CDR3 is CASSGPEDTQYF. The CDR3 region has the DNA TGCGCCAGCAGCGGTCCGGAGGATACGCAGTATTTT. Full variable domain (remainder filled in from reference TRBV5-1 and TRBJ2-3): KAGVTQTPRYLIKTRGQQVTLSCSPISGHRSVSWYQQTPGQGLQFLFEYFSETQRNKGNFPGRFSGRQFSNSRSEMNVSTLELGDSALYLCASSGPEDTQYFGPGTRLTVL.

This rearrangement joins TRBV7-9 to TRBJ2-7; 16 positions match TRBD2. V lost 5 bases and J lost 3; bases outside the gene matches: 4. Germline V gene data show CDR1 as SEHNR and CDR2 as FQNEAQ (reference sequence). The CDR3 has 16 residues. CDR3 protein: CASSRGLAGGVYEQYF. The CDR3 DNA follows: TGTGCCAGCAGCCGGGGACTAGCGGGAGGGGTCTACGAGCAGTACTTC.

The chain recombines TRBV5-1 with TRBJ2-2, with 8 nucleotides matching TRBD1. The CDR3 is made up of 15 amino acids. In germline, CDR1 is SGHRS, CDR2 YFSETQ. Trimming removed 3 bases from V and 2 bases from J; junction bases left unmatched: 3. The CDR3 is CASSSGQGNTGELFF. The CDR3 bases are TGCGCCAGCAGCTCAGGACAGGGTAACACCGGGGAGCTGTTTTTT.

The chain combines TRBV2 with TRBJ1-1; 8 nucleotides line up with TRBD1. Germline V gene lookup returns CDR1 SNHLY and CDR2 FYNNEI. V lost 6 bases and J lost 11; bases outside the gene matches: 5. The CDR3 extends over 11 amino acids. The CDR3 DNA follows: TGTGCCAGCAGACAGGGGGTTGGTGCTTTCTTT. It translates to CASRQGVGAFF.

The chain uses TRBV7-9 and TRBJ2-7; 8 bases fit TRBD1. Germline V CDR1 and CDR2: SEHNR, FQNEAQ (reference sequence). The CDR3 has 15 amino acids. J lost 2 bases, V lost 0 bases, and 3 bases had no gene match. CDR3 amino acids: CASSLASGGPYEQYF. In DNA, the CDR3 is TGTGCCAGCAGCTTAGCATCAGGGGGCCCCTACGAGCAGTACTTC.

The rearrangement links TRBV7-2 to TRBJ1-1, with D unclear. Trimming took 2 bases from V and 1 from J, leaving 8 bases between them. Germline lookup yields CDR1 SGHTA and CDR2 FQGNSA. This CDR3 contains 14 residues. The CDR3 reads CASSLRDKNTEAFF. The CDR3 nucleotides are TGTGCCAGCAGCTTACGAGACAAGAACACTGAAGCTTTCTTT. Full variable domain (outside the CDR3, taken from reference TRBV7-2 and TRBJ1-1): GAGVSQSPSNKVTEKGKDVELRCDPISGHTALYWYRQSLGQGLEFLIYFQGNSAPDKSGLPSDRFSAERTGGSVSTLTIQRTQQEDSAVYLCASSLRDKNTEAFFGQGTRLTVV.

The chain employs TRBV4-2 and TRBJ2-2; 14 nucleotides match TRBD2. Germline V gene data show CDR1 as LGHNA and CDR2 as YNFKEQ. J gave up 8 bases and V 4 bases, and 6 bases lay outside the gene matches. This CDR3 comprises 16 residues. DNA of the CDR3: TGTGCCAGCAGCCGGGACGGGACTAGCGGGAGTGGGGAGCTGTTTTTT. It encodes CASSRDGTSGSGELFF.

The rearrangement uses TRBV7-9 and TRBJ2-3; D unclear. The V gene's germline CDR1 is SEHNR and CDR2 FQNEAQ (reference sequence). The CDR3 is made up of 13 amino acids. Trimming left V 1 base short and J 6 bases short, with 8 bases between. CDR3 in amino acids: CASSLVRVDTQYF. DNA of the CDR3: TGTGCCAGCAGCTTAGTTCGGGTTGATACGCAGTATTTT.

This chain joins TRBV21-1 and TRBJ2-5; the table's D call, TRBD2, was not checked against the DNA. TRBV21-1 is designated a pseudogene. The CDR3 covers 16 residues. This chain's CDR3 is CASSTGTSGSQETQYF. Written as DNA, the CDR3 is TGTGCCAGCAGCACCGGGACTAGCGGGAGTCAAGAGACCCAGTACTTC.